Shown below are 20 T cell receptor beta chains from a single sample sequenced in a study of neurological immune-mediated disorders. TCRdb used MiXCR to reprocess the 5' RACE reads, holding one entry per CDR3 protein. There are tens of thousands of distinct CDR3 sequences in the sample; about 8% occur only once, and 1.9% lies in the top ten. Time point specified: longitudinal time-point 3. Specimen: PBMCs. The receptors come from a woman between 40 and 50 years old in good health.

In its sample, this clonotype was seen many times. This chain uses TRBV4-3 with TRBJ2-4; the D call may be TRBD1 or TRBD2 (7 bases each). The CDR3 runs to 17 residues. V lost 0 bases and J 0 bases, leaving 12 bases between the germline ends. The V gene's germline CDR1 is LGHNA and CDR2 YSLEER. The CDR3 region has the DNA TGCGCCAGCAGCCAAGAGGCAGGGGGGGTAGCCAAAAACATTCAGTACTTC. Amino acids: CASSQEAGGVAKNIQYF.

There are many counts of this clonotype. V is TRBV20-1 and J is TRBJ2-7; 10 positions match TRBD2. Germline CDR1 and CDR2: DFQATT and SNEGSKA (reference sequence). V gave up 1 base and J gave up 3 bases; unmatched junction bases: 9. The CDR3 totals 16 residues. Here the CDR3 DNA reads TGCAGTGCTAGAGCCCTCCTGGCTAGCGGGGGCTACGAGCAGTACTTC. Its translation: CSARALLASGGYEQYF.

This chain links TRBV6-1 with TRBJ1-4, with 10 bases lining up with TRBD1. Germline V gene sequence: CDR1 MNHNS, CDR2 SASEGT. With 4 bases clipped from V and 2 bases from J, the junction kept 4 bases outside the gene matches. The CDR3 has 16 residues. This chain's CDR3 is CASSGRQGATNEKLFF. Written as DNA, the CDR3 is TGTGCCAGCAGTGGGAGACAGGGGGCCACTAATGAAAAACTGTTTTTT.

This clonotype was counted many times. The chain employs TRBV20-1 and TRBJ1-4; the D gene is possibly TRBD1 (5 bases). Germline CDR1 and CDR2: DFQATT and SNEGSKA (reference sequence). The CDR3 consists of 14 residues. V lost 6 bases, J lost 2 bases, and 13 bases lay in between. Here the CDR3 DNA reads TGCAGTGCCACTCGGGGGTACACTAATGAAAAACTGTTTTTT. Amino acid sequence: CSATRGYTNEKLFF.

There are many counts of this clonotype. The chain is built from TRBV29-1 and TRBJ1-1, with D perhaps TRBD1 (5 bases). The CDR3 has 14 residues. Germline V gene data show CDR1 as SQVTM and CDR2 as ANQGSEA. V shed 7 bases and J shed 0 bases, with 15 bases lying between them. The CDR3 is CSGGGFGMNTEAFF. The CDR3 nucleotides read TGCAGCGGGGGGGGGTTTGGGATGAACACTGAAGCTTTCTTT.

This chain links TRBV6-5 with TRBJ2-5, with D possibly called TRBD1 or TRBD2 (5 bases each). Trimming cost V 7 bases and J 6 bases, with 15 bases left between them. Germline V gene data show CDR1 as MNHEY and CDR2 as SVGAGI. This CDR3 region has 13 residues. The CDR3 here is CASTGTSEKTQYF. DNA of the CDR3: TGTGCCAGCACCGGGACGTCCGAGAAGACCCAGTACTTC.

This clonotype was detected many times. The chain is built from TRBV2 and TRBJ2-7; D not resolved. Germline lookup yields CDR1 SNHLY and CDR2 FYNNEI. This CDR3 contains 12 residues. With 7 bases removed from V and 4 bases from J, the gap between germline ends came to 11 bases. The DNA of the CDR3 is TGTGCCAGCATGCTAGAGTGGTACGAGCAGTACTTC. Translated, it gives CASMLEWYEQYF.

This clonotype has a count of ten or more. The gene calls are TRBV5-1 and TRBJ2-7; the match to TRBD1 covers 11 bases. V dropped 4 bases and J dropped 6; count of bases not matched to a gene: 6. The CDR3 covers 14 residues. CDR1 and CDR2 (germline): SGHRS, YFSETQ. CDR3 residues: CASSVDRGQVEQYF. The CDR3 nucleotides are TGCGCCAGCAGCGTGGACAGGGGGCAGGTCGAGCAGTACTTC. The full variable domain, rest sourced from reference TRBV5-1 and TRBJ2-7, is KAGVTQTPRYLIKTRGQQVTLSCSPISGHRSVSWYQQTPGQGLQFLFEYFSETQRNKGNFPGRFSGRQFSNSRSEMNVSTLELGDSALYLCASSVDRGQVEQYFGPGTRLTVT.

A word on this clonotype: One base away lies a much larger clone, so this may be a sequencing read error. This rearrangement joins TRBV20-1 to TRBJ1-2, with D perhaps matching TRBD1 (6 bases). The CDR3 runs 13 residues. Looked up from germline, CDR1 is DFQATT and CDR2 is SNEGSKA (reference sequence). Here the CDR3 reads CSARTGSGYSYTF. CDR3 sequence (DNA): TGCAGTGCTAGAACAGGGAGCGGCTATAGCTACACCTTC.

At least ten counts were recorded for this clonotype. This chain joins TRBV3-1 and TRBJ1-3; D remains ambiguous. CDR3 length equals 13 residues. Trimming took off 4 bases at V and 0 bases at J, with 4 bases between the two ends. The germline CDR1 and CDR2 sequences are LGHDT and YNNKEL (reference sequence). CDR3 nucleotide sequence: TGTGCCAGCAGCCCATACTCTGGAAACACCATATATTTT. Its protein product is CASSPYSGNTIYF.

This clonotype was observed at least ten times. The chain is built from TRBV7-9 and TRBJ2-1; the match to TRBD2 covers 8 bases. Germline V lookup: CDR1 SEHNR, CDR2 FQNEAQ (reference sequence). With V trimmed by 5 bases and J by 8 bases, 11 bases remained unmatched. This CDR3 is 15 amino acids long. CDR3 DNA: TGTGCCAGCAGCGTTAAGCGGGGGCGACACGATGAGCAGTTCTTC. Translation: CASSVKRGRHDEQFF.

This clonotype was counted at least ten times. The rearrangement joins TRBV12-3 or TRBV12-4 to TRBJ1-1; D gene uncertain. CDR3 length: 13 amino acids. V lost 5 bases, J lost 0 bases, and 7 bases lay in between. The CDR3 bases are TGTGCCAGCAGTCGCCGGATGAACACTGAAGCTTTCTTT. This gives the protein CASSRRMNTEAFF.

This clonotype was counted at least ten times. This chain links TRBV5-1 with TRBJ2-4; D is possibly TRBD1 (6 bases). Germline CDR1 and CDR2: SGHRS and YFSETQ. V was cut by 5 bases and J by 9 bases, with 9 bases left in between. The CDR3 runs 11 residues. The CDR3 region has the DNA TGCGCCAGCAGGGGGGCAACCATTCAGTACTTC. Residues: CASRGATIQYF.

Ten or more counts support this clonotype. CDR3 bases: TGTGCCAGCTCACCTAACTCGAAGCCCATCTATGGCTACACCTTC. Translated, it gives CASSPNSKPIYGYTF. The chain carries TRBV18 and TRBJ1-2; D is undetermined. The CDR3 contains 15 residues. The ends were cut back, 3 bases at V and 4 bases at J, with 15 bases in the middle. Per the germline V gene, CDR1 is KGHSH and CDR2 is LQKENI.

This clonotype was recorded a few times. One end of the junction fails to match germline, which may point to a read error. The chain recombines TRBV5-1 with TRBJ1-2; a possible D gene is TRBD1 (5 bases). The CDR3 length is 13 residues. Per the germline V gene, CDR1 is SGHRS and CDR2 is YFSETQ. The CDR3 sequence: CASVGGGNDGYTF. The DNA of the CDR3 is TGCGCCAGCGTGGGGGGAGGTAACGATGGCTACACCTTC.

This clonotype occurred many times. For the CDR3, the DNA is TGCAGTGGAGTACAGGGTTTCGTTACTGAAGCTTTCTTT. Protein product: CSGVQGFVTEAFF. The chain recombines TRBV20-1 with TRBJ1-1; possibly TRBD1 for D (6 bases). V shed 7 bases and J shed 5 bases, with 17 bases lying between them. CDR3 length equals 13 residues. From germline, CDR1 is DFQATT and CDR2 SNEGSKA (reference sequence).

This clonotype was observed at least ten times. The V and J genes are TRBV18 and TRBJ1-1; possibly TRBD1 for D (5 bases). CDR3 length: 19 amino acids. V shed 3 bases and J shed 4 bases, with 27 bases lying between them. Germline assignment: CDR1 KGHSH and CDR2 LQKENI. The CDR3 bases are TGTGCCAGCTCACCGAGCCGAGGTCTTGTTGGGGGATCGGCCACTGAAGCTTTCTTT. The encoded protein is CASSPSRGLVGGSATEAFF.

This clonotype was seen a handful of times. CDR3 region: CASRIGIMNTEAFF. CDR3 DNA sequence: TGTGCCAGCAGGATCGGGATCATGAACACTGAAGCTTTCTTT. The chain combines TRBV28 with TRBJ1-1, with unresolved D. Germline V lookup: CDR1 MDHEN, CDR2 SYDVKM. The CDR3 has 14 amino acids. V lost 6 bases and J lost 0, with 11 bases in between. The variable domain in full, with the rest retrieved from reference TRBV28 and TRBJ1-1, is DVKVTQSSRYLVKRTGEKVFLECVQDMDHENMFWYRQDPGLGLRLIYFSYDVKMKEKGDIPEGYSVSREKKERFSLILESASTNQTSMYLCASRIGIMNTEAFFGQGTRLTVV.

Many counts were recorded for this clonotype. V and J are TRBV5-6 and TRBJ2-1; TRBD1 agrees at 7 bases. Germline assignment: CDR1 SGHDT and CDR2 YYEEEE. V lost 2 bases, J lost 4 bases, and 6 bases stayed unmatched. The CDR3 consists of 15 residues. This CDR3 reads CASSLVRQGYNEQFF. For the CDR3, the DNA is TGTGCCAGCAGCTTAGTGAGACAGGGATACAATGAGCAGTTCTTC.

To note about this clonotype: This may stem from a read error, because a much larger clone lies one nucleotide away. CDR3 DNA sequence: TGTGCCAGCAGAACATCTCATCGGACTAGCGGGGAAGAAGATGAGCAGTTCTTC. Translating gives CASRTSHRTSGEEDEQFF. The gene calls are TRBV11-2 and TRBJ2-1, with 12 bases fitting TRBD2. After removal of 6 bases from V and 8 bases from J, the junction contained 17 bases not matched to a gene. CDR3 length equals 18 residues. CDR1 SGHAT and CDR2 FQNNGV come from the germline V gene.